This TCR beta chain was identified during a study of T cells in tuberculosis. This clone was found once. Thawed, overnight-rested PBMC were stained with GMM-loaded CD1B tetramer, viability dye and anti-CD3, then sorted. C32 glucose monomycolate from Rhodococcus equi was loaded onto the CD1B tetramers. The germline V gene encodes CDR1 SGHRS and CDR2 YFSETQ. The length of the CDR3 is 15 residues. V gave up 0 bases and J gave up 2 bases, with 11 bases separating them. TCRdb's table, derived via immunoSEQ multiplex PCR, lists solely in-frame clones and lacks some. Of 85,000 to 90,000 clones listed, roughly 91% are singletons.

The J gene is TRBJ2-5, the V gene TRBV5-1; tentatively, D is TRBD1 (6 bases). The clonotype was recovered from an adult woman with latent tuberculosis. The sample taken for sequencing was CD1b-GMM tetramer-negative cells sorted from PBMCs. The CDR3 is CASSLEGGIQETQYF. The CDR3 nucleotides are TGCGCCAGCAGCTTGGAAGGGGGTATACAAGAGACCCAGTACTTC.